The present entry profiles one T cell receptor (beta chain) with its context. The antigen remains unidentified. Germline CDR1 reads GTSNPN; CDR2 reads SVGIG (reference sequence). V was clipped by 5 bases and J by 0 bases; unmatched bases: 10. This CDR3 has 16 residues. This sample stems from a study of T cell responses to AZD1222 COVID-19 vaccine. Study-level results: Repertoire samples came only from after the peak T cell response. Mapped onto spike, vaccine-associated CD4 TCRs spanned it and were dominant at 160-218 and 743-854. Baseline antibody screening turned up just a handful of seropositive AZD1222 recipients. Variant regions that are unmutated are reportedly the target of nearly half of spike-specific TCRs.

Clones were sequenced by immunoSEQ multiplex PCR, and TCRdb holds only the in-frame ones, with some missing. The table lists 210,000 or so clones, about 95% of them singletons. The V gene is TRBV30, the J gene TRBJ1-2, with 9 bases identical to TRBD1. This TCR came from an adult who received the MenACWY meningococcal vaccine as a control. This material consisted of peripheral blood, taken 28 days after the second dose of the MenACWY control vaccine. In nucleotides, the CDR3 is TGTGCCTGGTACCGGGACAGGGTGAAAGCTAACTATGGCTACACCTTC. Protein: CAWYRDRVKANYGYTF.